Each of the 31 T cell receptor beta chains below was sequenced from the same sample in a study of CD8+ T cells in alopecia areata. RNA extraction was followed by reverse transcription into cDNA, which acted as the sequencing template. The assay was immunoSEQ multiplex PCR, and TCRdb's table has in-frame clones only and misses some. The sample contains about 170,000 clones, just over 65% of which appear only once. Source: CD8+ T cells sorted from blood, taken at week 0. These receptors all stem from a human donor with alopecia areata.

The chain carries TRBV5-6 and TRBJ1-1; D is perhaps TRBD1 (5 bases). V was cut by 0 bases and J by 4 bases, with 16 bases left in between. Germline CDR1 is SGHDT and CDR2 is YYEEEE. The CDR3 covers 16 residues. CDR3 residues: CASSLALQVRFTEAFF. The CDR3, as DNA: TGTGCCAGCAGCTTGGCCCTACAGGTCAGGTTCACTGAAGCTTTCTTT.

As DNA, the CDR3 is TGTGCCACCAGCTCACAGGGGAGCTCCTACAATGAGCAGTTCTTC. Translation gives CATSSQGSSYNEQFF. This chain uses TRBV15 with TRBJ2-1, with 7 positions matching TRBD1. Germline-derived CDR1 and CDR2 are LNHNV and YYDKDF (reference sequence). Trimming took 5 bases from V and 0 from J; bases not matched to a gene: 4. The CDR3 runs to 15 residues.

On this clone: This same CDR3 is encoded by further DNA sequences in the sample. This chain joins TRBV14 and TRBJ2-7; no firm D call. Germline CDR1 SGHDN, CDR2 FVKESK. CDR3 length equals 12 residues. Trimming took 1 base from V and 3 from J, leaving 4 bases between them. The CDR3 DNA is TGTGCCAGCAGCCAAGTAAGCTACGAGCAGTACTTC. As protein: CASSQVSYEQYF.

The V gene is TRBV30, the J gene TRBJ1-2; TRBD1 might be the D (6 bases). The germline CDR1 and CDR2 sequences are GTSNPN and SVGIG (reference sequence). The CDR3 spans 11 residues. V was shortened by 8 bases and J by 2 bases, with 9 bases between the two germline ends. CDR3 in amino acids: CAGTGNYGYTF. The CDR3 DNA is TGTGCCGGCACAGGGAACTATGGCTACACCTTC.

The chain has TRBV7-2 and TRBJ2-7; D is possibly TRBD2 (6 bases). CDR3 length: 13 amino acids. Germline V CDR1 and CDR2: SGHTA, FQGNSA. Trimming took off 5 bases at V and 4 bases at J, with 12 bases between the two ends. CDR3 nucleotides: TGTGCCAGCAGCACGGGACTGCTTTACGAGCAGTACTTC. This translates into CASSTGLLYEQYF.

The chain uses TRBV7-9 and TRBJ2-3; D gene unclear. The CDR3 loop spans 14 amino acids. V lost 5 bases and J lost 0, with 9 bases in between. The germline V gene encodes CDR1 SEHNR and CDR2 FQNEAQ (reference sequence). The CDR3 sequence is CASSRLLSTDTQYF. The CDR3, as DNA: TGTGCCAGCAGCCGCCTCTTAAGCACAGATACGCAGTATTTT.

The chain joins TRBV5-1 to TRBJ1-1; 7 nucleotides match TRBD1. This CDR3 has 14 residues. The V gene's germline CDR1 is SGHRS and CDR2 YFSETQ. The trim removed 2 bases at V and 6 bases at J, leaving 7 bases unmatched. CDR3 DNA: TGCGCCAGCAGCTTTAGCGACAGGGAGGCTGAAGCTTTCTTT. It encodes CASSFSDREAEAFF.

This chain joins TRBV29-1 and TRBJ1-2, with 9 nucleotides matching TRBD1. Trimming took 3 bases from V and 0 from J; bases not matched to a gene: 5. Per the germline V gene, CDR1 is SQVTM and CDR2 is ANQGSEA. The CDR3 sequence is 15 residues long. CDR3 region: CSVDGQGRANYGYTF. For the CDR3, the DNA is TGCAGCGTTGATGGACAGGGGCGAGCTAACTATGGCTACACCTTC.

This rearrangement joins TRBV5-6 to TRBJ2-3; the D is unclear. This CDR3 is built from 12 residues. Per germline, CDR1 SGHDT and CDR2 YYEEEE. Deletions cut 4 bases from V and 4 bases from J, with 7 bases between. CDR3 DNA: TGTGCCAGCAGCCTCATTTCAGATACGCAGTATTTT. It encodes CASSLISDTQYF.

This clone was picked up a small number of times. The rearrangement uses TRBV2 and TRBJ2-3; D unclear. Looked up from germline, CDR1 is SNHLY and CDR2 is FYNNEI. The CDR3 is 14 amino acids. V dropped 7 bases and J dropped 0 bases, with 11 bases sitting between them. For the CDR3, the DNA is TGTGCCAGCAAAGACGGTGCGAGCACAGATACGCAGTATTTT. It translates to CASKDGASTDTQYF. Full variable domain (remainder filled in from reference TRBV2 and TRBJ2-3): EPEVTQTPSHQVTQMGQEVILRCVPISNHLYFYWYRQILGQKVEFLVSFYNNEISEKSEIFDDQFSVERPDGSNFTLKIRSTKLEDSAMYFCASKDGASTDTQYFGPGTRLTVL.

The rearrangement uses TRBV5-6 and TRBJ1-1, with D hard to call. Looked up from germline, CDR1 is SGHDT and CDR2 is YYEEEE. CDR3 length: 14 amino acids. Trimming stripped 0 bases from V and 4 bases from J, with 10 bases between. CDR3 sequence (DNA): TGTGCCAGCAGCTTGGGGATCCCGGGCACTGAAGCTTTCTTT. Translation gives CASSLGIPGTEAFF.

This clone was picked up a small number of times. In DNA form, the CDR3 reads TGTGCCAGCAGCGAGTCGGGGGATGGAGACGAGCAGTACTTC. It encodes CASSESGDGDEQYF. The V gene is TRBV9, the J gene TRBJ2-7; D may be TRBD2 (6 bases). From germline, CDR1 is SGDLS and CDR2 YYNGEE. This CDR3 spans 14 amino acids. Trimming stripped 3 bases from V and 5 bases from J, with 15 bases between.

This clone is medium-sized within its sample. The chain has TRBV4-1 and TRBJ2-4; tentative D call: TRBD1 (5 bases). V was shortened by 1 base and J by 0 bases, with 7 bases between the two germline ends. The CDR3 contains 15 residues. The germline V gene encodes CDR1 MGHRA and CDR2 YSYEKL. The CDR3 nucleotides are TGCGCCAGCAGCCAAGTTAGGGGAGCCAAAAACATTCAGTACTTC. The encoded protein is CASSQVRGAKNIQYF.

In this sample, this clone turned up a few times. This chain uses TRBV19 with TRBJ2-3; 9 nucleotides match TRBD1. The germline gives CDR1 LNHDA, CDR2 SQIVND (reference sequence). The CDR3 sequence is 15 residues long. V trimming: 3 bases; J trimming: 3 bases; junction bases outside the gene matches: 4. The DNA of the CDR3 is TGTGCCAGTAGTATTACAGGGGGCCCTACAGATACGCAGTATTTT. It yields the protein CASSITGGPTDTQYF.

This clone was seen a handful of times. The chain carries TRBV27 and TRBJ2-3, with 8 nucleotides matching TRBD2. Germline trimming cut 3 bases from V and 1 base from J; bases unmatched to any gene: 3. CDR1 and CDR2 from the germline V gene are MNHEY and SMNVEV (reference sequence). The CDR3 contains 15 residues. CDR3 bases: TGTGCCAGCAGTTTCGCGGGGGGAGGCACAGATACGCAGTATTTT. This encodes CASSFAGGGTDTQYF.

The table lists this clone with a count of one. The chain's CDR3 is CASSPEALSGANVLTF. In DNA, the CDR3 is TGTGCCAGCAGCCCCGAAGCCCTCTCTGGGGCCAACGTCCTGACTTTC. V and J are TRBV7-6 and TRBJ2-6; D unresolved. The germline CDR1 and CDR2 sequences are SGHVS and FNYEAQ. The CDR3 extends over 16 amino acids. The ends were cut back, 5 bases at V and 0 bases at J, with 11 bases in the middle.

V usage is TRBV30 and J usage is TRBJ1-2; unclear D gene. Germline loops: CDR1 GTSNPN, CDR2 SVGIG (reference sequence). With 0 bases removed from V and 4 bases from J, the gap between germline ends came to 15 bases. The CDR3 spans 15 residues. CDR3 nucleotide sequence: TGTGCCTGGAGTGTACGCGGCCGTCCCCCCTATGGCTACACCTTC. It is translated as CAWSVRGRPPYGYTF.

The chain carries TRBV29-1 and TRBJ2-7, with 10 bases identical to TRBD1. Germline trimming cut 1 base from V and 7 bases from J; bases unmatched to any gene: 13. CDR1 is SQVTM and CDR2 is ANQGSEA in the germline V gene. The CDR3 totals 16 residues. CDR3 bases: TGCAGCGTTGAAGGGTGGTTGGGGACAGGGGTTGGAGAGCAGTACTTC. This encodes CSVEGWLGTGVGEQYF.

V is TRBV9 and J is TRBJ1-2, with no clear D. V was pared by 3 bases and J by 6 bases, with 18 bases between. The CDR3 runs 15 residues. In germline, CDR1 is SGDLS, CDR2 YYNGEE. The CDR3 bases are TGTGCCAGCAGCGCTCGGACGGATCGATTCGATGGCTACACCTTC. Protein product: CASSARTDRFDGYTF.

The chain combines TRBV30 with TRBJ2-2; 9 bases are shared with TRBD1. Trimming took 3 bases from V and 4 from J; bases not matched to a gene: 6. This CDR3 is built from 15 residues. The germline V gene has CDR1 GTSNPN and CDR2 SVGIG (reference sequence). CDR3 DNA sequence: TGTGCCTGGAGGGTGGGACAGGGAGTCACCGGGGAGCTGTTTTTT. It specifies CAWRVGQGVTGELFF.

This chain connects TRBV15 to TRBJ1-5; D gene ambiguous. The CDR3 covers 12 residues. The germline CDR1 and CDR2 sequences are LNHNV and YYDKDF (reference sequence). V was pared by 3 bases and J by 3 bases, with 3 bases between. CDR3 residues: CATSRNNQPQHF. The CDR3 coding sequence is TGTGCCACCAGCAGGAACAATCAGCCCCAGCATTTT. Together with reference TRBV15 and TRBJ1-5, the CDR3 gives the full variable domain: DAMVIQNPRYQVTQFGKPVTLSCSQTLNHNVMYWYQQKSSQAPKLLFHYYDKDFNNEADTPDNFQSRRPNTSFCFLDIRSPGLGDTAMYLCATSRNNQPQHFGDGTRLSIL.

This clone came up once. The chain has TRBV6-6 and TRBJ1-1; TRBD1 might be the D (5 bases). This CDR3 spans 13 amino acids. Germline CDR1 is MNHNY and CDR2 is SVGAGI (reference sequence). Trimming cost V 6 bases and J 1 base, with 9 bases left between them. The DNA of the CDR3 is TGTGCCAGCAGCCCGACAGCGAACACTGAAGCTTTCTTT. This codes for CASSPTANTEAFF.

The chain joins TRBV7-9 to TRBJ1-5; TRBD1 matches at 7 bases. J gave up 3 bases and V 5 bases, and 7 bases lay outside the gene matches. The CDR3 loop spans 15 amino acids. In germline, CDR1 is SEHNR, CDR2 FQNEAQ (reference sequence). For the CDR3, the DNA is TGTGCCAGCAGCCGATCTGACAGGGACAATCAGCCCCAGCATTTT. Encoded protein: CASSRSDRDNQPQHF.

V gene TRBV14 combines with J gene TRBJ2-1; no firm D call. CDR1 and CDR2 (germline): SGHDN, FVKESK. This CDR3 is built from 12 residues. V was clipped by 5 bases and J by 6 bases, with 8 bases between them. CDR3 amino acids: CASSTSPNEQFF. In DNA, the CDR3 is TGTGCCAGCAGCACCTCTCCCAATGAGCAGTTCTTC.

This chain links TRBV7-9 with TRBJ1-2; TRBD1 agrees at 7 bases. V trimming: 5 bases; J trimming: 3 bases; junction bases outside the gene matches: 3. Germline lookup yields CDR1 SEHNR and CDR2 FQNEAQ (reference sequence). This CDR3 is built from 13 residues. DNA for the CDR3: TGTGCCAGCAGCGAAACAGGGGACTATGGCTACACCTTC. Amino acid sequence: CASSETGDYGYTF. The variable domain in full, with the rest retrieved from reference TRBV7-9 and TRBJ1-2, is DTGVSQNPRHKITKRGQNVTFRCDPISEHNRLYWYRQTLGQGPEFLTYFQNEAQLEKSRLLSDRFSAERPKGSFSTLEIQRTEQGDSAMYLCASSETGDYGYTFGSGTRLTVV.

V is TRBV5-6 and J is TRBJ2-1, with 11 bases that match TRBD2. V lost 4 bases and J lost 5; bases outside the gene matches: 2. This CDR3 has 14 amino acids. Germline assignment: CDR1 SGHDT and CDR2 YYEEEE. The CDR3 DNA follows: TGTGCCAGCAGCAAGGGACTAGCGGACAATGAGCAGTTCTTC. Amino acids: CASSKGLADNEQFF. The full variable domain, completed using reference TRBV5-6 and TRBJ2-1, is DAGVTQSPTHLIKTRGQQVTLRCSPKSGHDTVSWYQQALGQGPQFIFQYYEEEERQRGNFPDRFSGHQFPNYSSELNVNALLLGDSALYLCASSKGLADNEQFFGPGTRLTVL.

CDR3 sequence (DNA): TGTGCGAGCCTTGGGGGGAACACCCTCCACTTT. Protein sequence: CASLGGNTLHF. The chain couples TRBV19 to TRBJ1-6; tentatively, D is TRBD1 (5 bases). Germline V lookup: CDR1 LNHDA, CDR2 SQIVND (reference sequence). The CDR3 has 11 residues.

The chain links TRBV29-1 to TRBJ1-5, with D possibly TRBD1 on 6 matching bases. The CDR3 loop spans 15 amino acids. Trimming took off 7 bases at V and 7 bases at J, with 23 bases between the two ends. Germline values: CDR1 SQVTM, CDR2 ANQGSEA. The CDR3 sequence: CSDDGGWGSLQPQHF. Written as DNA, the CDR3 is TGCAGCGACGACGGGGGCTGGGGTTCTTTGCAGCCCCAGCATTTT.

The chain couples TRBV5-1 to TRBJ1-1, with D maybe TRBD1 (5 bases). Trimming pared 1 base from V and 4 bases from J, leaving 14 bases between. Germline values: CDR1 SGHRS, CDR2 YFSETQ. The CDR3 totals 15 residues. The CDR3 sequence is CASSLNRGRFTEAFF. In DNA form, the CDR3 reads TGCGCCAGCAGCTTGAATAGGGGACGGTTCACTGAAGCTTTCTTT.

The chain recombines TRBV6-1 with TRBJ2-5, with no clear D. With the DNA end fitting TRBJ2-7 better, the J assignment may be wrong. There are 13 residues in the CDR3. The germline V gene has CDR1 MNHNS and CDR2 SASEGT. The CDR3 loop is CASRVWDSYEQYF. The CDR3 DNA reads as TGTGCCAGCAGAGTATGGGACTCCTACGAGCAGTACTTC.

V is TRBV14 and J is TRBJ2-1, with D perhaps TRBD1 (5 bases). The CDR3 sequence is 15 residues long. Trimming pared 3 bases from V and 7 bases from J, leaving 16 bases between. Germline-derived CDR1 and CDR2 are SGHDN and FVKESK. The CDR3 loop reads CASSHHAGRWNEQFF. The CDR3 nucleotides read TGTGCCAGCAGCCACCATGCAGGGCGCTGGAATGAGCAGTTCTTC. The whole variable domain, remainder taken from reference TRBV14 and TRBJ2-1, is EAGVTQFPSHSVIEKGQTVTLRCDPISGHDNLYWYRRVMGKEIKFLLHFVKESKQDESGMPNNRFLAERTGGTYSTLKVQPAELEDSGVYFCASSHHAGRWNEQFFGPGTRLTVL.